Listed here are 29 T cell receptor beta chains from one sample, sequenced in a study of cytomegalovirus exposure and HLA in healthy donors. Both 60 Vbeta primers and 13 Jbeta primers went into the PCR. Clones were read by immunoSEQ multiplex PCR, and TCRdb kept only the in-frame ones, dropping some. The sample yields roughly 200,000 clones, approximately 80% seen once. Sequencing input: PBMCs. The receptor set was obtained from a boy younger than 10 in good health and CMV-seronegative.

This chain connects TRBV19 to TRBJ2-7; D might be TRBD1 (5 bases). The CDR3 extends over 15 amino acids. The ends were cut back, 0 bases at V and 6 bases at J, with 15 bases in the middle. Looked up from germline, CDR1 is LNHDA and CDR2 is SQIVND (reference sequence). CDR3 in DNA: TGTGCCAGTAGTATAGAGGGCAGGGCGTCCGGCGAGCAGTACTTC. As protein: CASSIEGRASGEQYF. Together with reference TRBV19 and TRBJ2-7, the CDR3 gives the full variable domain: DGGITQSPKYLFRKEGQNVTLSCEQNLNHDAMYWYRQDPGQGLRLIYYSQIVNDFQKGDIAEGYSVSREKKESFPLTVTSAQKNPTAFYLCASSIEGRASGEQYFGPGTRLTVT.

The rearrangement links TRBV5-6 to TRBJ2-1; 8 bases line up with TRBD2. V lost 4 bases and J lost 15; bases outside the gene matches: 15. The germline CDR1 and CDR2 sequences are SGHDT and YYEEEE. The CDR3 runs 14 residues. CDR3 region: CASSPGREVGKLFF. As DNA, the CDR3 is TGTGCCAGCAGCCCCGGGCGGGAGGTTGGGAAGTTGTTCTTC.

This clone was recorded once. The rearrangement uses TRBV5-5 and TRBJ2-5, with 9 bases identical to TRBD1. The CDR3 is 13 residues long. V shed 4 bases and J 7 bases; nucleotides not matched to a gene: 5. Germline values: CDR1 SGHKS, CDR2 YYEKEE (reference sequence). This CDR3 reads CASSPDRGATQYF. CDR3 sequence (DNA): TGTGCCAGCAGCCCGGACAGGGGAGCGACCCAGTACTTC. The full variable domain, rest sourced from reference TRBV5-5 and TRBJ2-5, is DAGVTQSPTHLIKTRGQQVTLRCSPISGHKSVSWYQQVLGQGPQFIFQYYEKEERGRGNFPDRFSARQFPNYSSELNVNALLLGDSALYLCASSPDRGATQYFGPGTRLLVL.

The chain couples TRBV7-5 to TRBJ1-3; the table's D call, TRBD1, has no DNA check behind it. TRBV7-5 is flagged as a pseudogene. CDR3 size: 15 residues. CDR3 residues: CARSFPTGAGNTIYF. In nucleotides, the CDR3 is TGTGCCAGAAGCTTCCCCACAGGGGCTGGAAACACCATATATTTT.

J is TRBJ1-5 and V is TRBV21-1; the table names TRBD1, a call not compared with the DNA. TRBV21-1 is a pseudogene locus. This CDR3 has 18 residues. CDR3: CASSKGSENRGLDQPQHF. In DNA form, the CDR3 reads TGTGCCAGCAGCAAAGGATCTGAGAACAGGGGGTTGGATCAGCCCCAGCATTTT.

The V and J genes are TRBV7-6 and TRBJ2-7; 7 bases are a match to TRBD2. This CDR3 is 14 amino acids long. The V gene end was trimmed by 5 bases and the J gene end by 0 bases; junction bases not matched to a gene: 4. Germline V CDR1 and CDR2: SGHVS, FNYEAQ. This CDR3 is CASSRLASSYEQYF. CDR3 sequence (DNA): TGTGCCAGCAGCCGACTAGCCAGCTCCTACGAGCAGTACTTC. Looking up the rest from reference TRBV7-6 and TRBJ2-7 gives the full variable domain: GAGVSQSPRYKVTKRGQDVALRCDPISGHVSLYWYRQALGQGPEFLTYFNYEAQQDKSGLPNDRFSAERPEGSISTLTIQRTEQRDSAMYRCASSRLASSYEQYFGPGTRLTVT.

The genes are TRBV5-1 and TRBJ2-7; TRBD1 agrees at 9 bases. The germline V gene has CDR1 SGHRS and CDR2 YFSETQ. There are 14 residues in the CDR3. J lost 4 bases, V lost 4 bases, and 6 bases had no gene match. The CDR3 spells CASSETGTGYEQYF. For the CDR3, the DNA is TGCGCCAGCAGCGAAACCGGGACAGGGTACGAGCAGTACTTC.

The chain uses TRBV19 and TRBJ1-1, with 9 bases identical to TRBD1. CDR1 is LNHDA, CDR2 SQIVND, per germline (reference sequence). The CDR3 length is 12 residues. The V gene end was trimmed by 11 bases and the J gene end by 4 bases; junction bases not matched to a gene: 5. The CDR3 sequence is CASGQGITEAFF. For the CDR3, the DNA is TGTGCCTCGGGACAGGGCATCACTGAAGCTTTCTTT.

A single count supports this clone. The chain links TRBV4-1 to TRBJ2-7; 10 bases agree with TRBD2. Germline V gives CDR1 MGHRA, CDR2 YSYEKL. The CDR3 is 16 amino acids. Germline trimming cut 1 base from V and 2 bases from J; bases unmatched to any gene: 5. The CDR3 is CASSQAGLAEPYEQYF. In DNA form, the CDR3 reads TGCGCCAGCAGCCAAGCTGGACTAGCGGAACCCTACGAGCAGTACTTC.

The chain joins TRBV5-6 to TRBJ1-1; D gene unclear. CDR1 SGHDT and CDR2 YYEEEE come from the germline V gene. The germline V and J ends were trimmed by 1 base and 1 base, with 5 bases remaining between them. The CDR3 loop spans 13 amino acids. In DNA, the CDR3 is TGTGCCAGCAGCTTGCCAGGGAACACTGAAGCTTTCTTT. It specifies CASSLPGNTEAFF.

The chain combines TRBV4-2 with TRBJ2-7, with 11 bases lining up with TRBD2. The CDR3 has 14 amino acids. Germline CDR1 LGHNA, CDR2 YNFKEQ. V lost 2 bases, J lost 5 bases, and 2 bases stayed unmatched. The CDR3 DNA follows: TGTGCCAGCAGCCAACCACTAGCGGGGGACGAGCAGTACTTC. Amino acid sequence: CASSQPLAGDEQYF.

The rearrangement uses TRBV4-1 and TRBJ2-3; TRBD2 aligns across 8 bases. V lost 0 bases and J lost 2; bases outside the gene matches: 10. The CDR3 loop spans 18 amino acids. Germline CDR1 MGHRA, CDR2 YSYEKL. The CDR3 loop is CASSQDNWAGGFTDTQYF. DNA of the CDR3: TGCGCCAGCAGCCAAGATAATTGGGCGGGGGGTTTCACAGATACGCAGTATTTT.

This sequence joins TRBV4-1 and TRBJ2-3; TRBD2 matches 7 bases. The CDR3 has 16 residues. The germline gives CDR1 MGHRA, CDR2 YSYEKL. V lost 4 bases to trimming and J lost 7 bases; unmatched junction nucleotides: 14. The DNA for the CDR3 is TGCGCCAGCAGCCCTCGCGGGGGTCTTATCTCGAATACGCAGTATTTT. Residues: CASSPRGGLISNTQYF.

The CDR3 loop reads CASSRLTSGGVTQYF. CDR3 DNA sequence: TGTGCCAGCAGCAGACTGACGTCAGGGGGCGTGACCCAGTACTTC. This sequence joins TRBV7-2 and TRBJ2-5; 8 nucleotides line up with TRBD1. V lost 5 bases, J lost 7 bases, and 12 bases stayed unmatched. CDR3 length: 15 residues. Germline V gene data show CDR1 as SGHTA and CDR2 as FQGNSA.

The chain employs TRBV27 and TRBJ1-4; maybe TRBD1 (6 bases). Trimming removed 8 bases from V and 5 bases from J, with 21 bases in between. The CDR3 is 16 residues long. CDR1 and CDR2 (germline): MNHEY, SMNVEV (reference sequence). The CDR3 loop is CASYQGSPSSNEKLFF. The CDR3 region has the DNA TGTGCCAGCTACCAGGGGTCCCCCTCTTCAAATGAAAAACTGTTTTTT.

V and J are TRBV30 and TRBJ2-3; 13 nucleotides agree with TRBD2. Per the germline V gene, CDR1 is GTSNPN and CDR2 is SVGIG (reference sequence). The junction had 5 bases not matched to a gene; V was cut back by 0 bases and J by 5 bases. The CDR3 is made up of 16 amino acids. The CDR3 sequence is CAWSVLAGGVGDTQYF. The CDR3 DNA follows: TGTGCCTGGAGTGTACTAGCGGGGGGGGTGGGAGATACGCAGTATTTT.

This clone was seen only a few times. CDR3 protein: CASSLVDTEAFF. Here the CDR3 DNA reads TGTGCCAGCAGCTTGGTAGACACTGAAGCTTTCTTT. This rearrangement joins TRBV5-6 to TRBJ1-1; D is unresolved. Germline loops: CDR1 SGHDT, CDR2 YYEEEE. The CDR3 covers 12 residues. V lost 0 bases to trimming and J lost 3 bases, with 3 bases between them.

J is TRBJ2-1 and V is TRBV19; TRBD2 might be the D (5 bases). Germline V gene lookup returns CDR1 LNHDA and CDR2 SQIVND (reference sequence). This CDR3 region has 16 residues. Between the trimmed V and J ends, which lost 6 bases and 1 base, there was a span of 16 bases. CDR3 in DNA: TGTGCCAGTAGCCCTGGTGAGGGCGGGTCCTACAATGAGCAGTTCTTC. Protein product: CASSPGEGGSYNEQFF.

This clone came up a few times. This chain links TRBV6-5 with TRBJ1-1, with 8 bases identical to TRBD1. This CDR3 is 13 amino acids long. Trimming took 6 bases from V and 6 from J; bases not matched to a gene: 6. Germline V CDR1 and CDR2: MNHEY, SVGAGI. The CDR3 coding sequence is TGTGCCAGCAGCCACCAGACAGGGGCTGAAGCTTTCTTT. It yields the protein CASSHQTGAEAFF.

This clone occurred once. The chain carries TRBV29-1 and TRBJ1-1, with a tentative D call TRBD1 (5 bases). V gave up 4 bases and J gave up 2 bases, with 5 bases separating them. The V gene's germline CDR1 is SQVTM and CDR2 ANQGSEA. The CDR3 has 11 amino acids. CDR3 loop: CSVGTNTEAFF. As DNA, the CDR3 is TGCAGCGTTGGGACAAACACTGAAGCTTTCTTT.

J is TRBJ2-7 and V is TRBV30, with 8 nucleotides matching TRBD1. From germline, CDR1 is GTSNPN and CDR2 SVGIG (reference sequence). This CDR3 has 14 amino acids. V was clipped by 3 bases and J by 4 bases; unmatched bases: 8. The DNA for the CDR3 is TGTGCCTGGAGAGGAAGGGACAGGTGGTACGAGCAGTACTTC. Amino acid sequence: CAWRGRDRWYEQYF.

This chain uses TRBV15 with TRBJ1-2; D gene unclear. This CDR3 has 14 residues. V was pared by 1 base and J by 4 bases, with 10 bases between. Germline V gene sequence: CDR1 LNHNV, CDR2 YYDKDF (reference sequence). In DNA, the CDR3 is TGTGCCACCAGCAGAGGGGAGGGAAGCTATGGCTACACCTTC. This gives the protein CATSRGEGSYGYTF.

The gene calls are TRBV4-1 and TRBJ2-3; perhaps TRBD2 as D (5 bases). The germline V gene has CDR1 MGHRA and CDR2 YSYEKL. This CDR3 has 17 residues. V was shortened by 5 bases and J by 2 bases, with 20 bases between the two germline ends. The CDR3 DNA reads as TGCGCCAGCAGCTTCCCTAGCCGGTCCGAACCCACAGATACGCAGTATTTT. Its protein is CASSFPSRSEPTDTQYF.

The chain combines TRBV19 with TRBJ1-5; D is ambiguous. Germline assignment: CDR1 LNHDA and CDR2 SQIVND (reference sequence). This CDR3 contains 14 residues. V lost 4 bases and J lost 0, with 7 bases in between. CDR3 DNA: TGTGCCAGTAGTAGGAGTTATAGCAATCAGCCCCAGCATTTT. It yields the protein CASSRSYSNQPQHF. The variable domain in full, completed from reference TRBV19 and TRBJ1-5, reads DGGITQSPKYLFRKEGQNVTLSCEQNLNHDAMYWYRQDPGQGLRLIYYSQIVNDFQKGDIAEGYSVSREKKESFPLTVTSAQKNPTAFYLCASSRSYSNQPQHFGDGTRLSIL.

The rearrangement links TRBV18 to TRBJ1-2; D is perhaps TRBD1 (6 bases). The CDR3 runs 13 residues. Trimming stripped 3 bases from V and 4 bases from J, with 9 bases between. The germline CDR1 and CDR2 sequences are KGHSH and LQKENI. CDR3 DNA sequence: TGTGCCAGCTCACCTGGGACACTCTATGGCTACACCTTC. Protein sequence: CASSPGTLYGYTF.

The chain uses TRBV5-5 and TRBJ2-1, with 9 bases identical to TRBD1. The junction had 5 bases not matched to a gene; V was cut back by 4 bases and J by 9 bases. The germline V gene encodes CDR1 SGHKS and CDR2 YYEKEE (reference sequence). This CDR3 has 13 amino acids. The DNA for the CDR3 is TGTGCCAGCAGCCTCGGGACAGGGCTTGAGCAGTTCTTC. Amino acid sequence: CASSLGTGLEQFF.

The chain employs TRBV10-3 and TRBJ2-1; the D is unclear. The germline CDR1 and CDR2 sequences are ENHRY and SYGVKD. V lost 2 bases to trimming and J lost 0 bases, with 8 bases between them. The CDR3 loop spans 15 amino acids. The CDR3 DNA follows: TGTGCCATCAGTGAGGGCGGCAGCTCCTACAATGAGCAGTTCTTC. This gives the protein CAISEGGSSYNEQFF.

This clone turned up a few times. The chain uses TRBV30 and TRBJ1-1, with TRBD1 as a possible D gene (6 bases). The CDR3 totals 12 residues. Germline V gene data show CDR1 as GTSNPN and CDR2 as SVGIG (reference sequence). V was trimmed by 0 bases and J by 6 bases, leaving 8 bases between them. In nucleotides, the CDR3 is TGTGCCTGGAGTGTAGAGGGGGCTGAAGCTTTCTTT. Translation: CAWSVEGAEAFF.

The CDR3: CACSSSGANVLTF. CDR3 sequence (DNA): TGTGCCTGTTCCAGTTCTGGGGCCAACGTCCTGACTTTC. This sequence joins TRBV30 and TRBJ2-6, with no clear D. The CDR3 consists of 13 residues. Per germline, CDR1 GTSNPN and CDR2 SVGIG (reference sequence). Between the trimmed V and J ends, which lost 6 bases and 1 base, there was a span of 7 bases.